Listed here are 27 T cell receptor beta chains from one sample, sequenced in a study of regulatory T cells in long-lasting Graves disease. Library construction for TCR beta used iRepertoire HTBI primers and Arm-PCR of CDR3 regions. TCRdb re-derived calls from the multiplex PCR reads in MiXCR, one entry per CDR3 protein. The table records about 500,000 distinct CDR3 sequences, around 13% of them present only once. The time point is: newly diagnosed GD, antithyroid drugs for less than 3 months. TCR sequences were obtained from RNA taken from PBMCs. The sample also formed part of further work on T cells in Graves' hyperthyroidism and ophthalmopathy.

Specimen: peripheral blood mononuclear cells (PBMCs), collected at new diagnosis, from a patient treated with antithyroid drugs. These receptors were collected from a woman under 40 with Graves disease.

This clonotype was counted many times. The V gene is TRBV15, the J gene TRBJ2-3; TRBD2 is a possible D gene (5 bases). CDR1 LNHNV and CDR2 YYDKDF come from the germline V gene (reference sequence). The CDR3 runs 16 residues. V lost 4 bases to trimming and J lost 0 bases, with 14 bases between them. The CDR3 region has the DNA TGTGCCACCAGCATAAACGGAGGACGGAGCACAGATACGCAGTATTTT. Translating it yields CATSINGGRSTDTQYF.

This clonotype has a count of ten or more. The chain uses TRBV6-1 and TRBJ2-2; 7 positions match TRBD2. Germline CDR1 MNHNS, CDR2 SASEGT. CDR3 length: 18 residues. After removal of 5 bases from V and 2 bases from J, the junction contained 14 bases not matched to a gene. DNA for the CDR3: TGTGCCAGCAGTATCGGGACTACCGGCCAGGGCAACACCGGGGAGCTGTTTTTT. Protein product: CASSIGTTGQGNTGELFF.

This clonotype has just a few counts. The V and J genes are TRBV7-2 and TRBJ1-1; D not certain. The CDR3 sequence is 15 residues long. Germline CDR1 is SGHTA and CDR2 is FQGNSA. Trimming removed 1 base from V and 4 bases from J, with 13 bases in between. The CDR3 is CASSLGHVVVTEAFF. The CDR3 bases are TGTGCCAGCAGCTTAGGTCACGTGGTGGTCACTGAAGCTTTCTTT.

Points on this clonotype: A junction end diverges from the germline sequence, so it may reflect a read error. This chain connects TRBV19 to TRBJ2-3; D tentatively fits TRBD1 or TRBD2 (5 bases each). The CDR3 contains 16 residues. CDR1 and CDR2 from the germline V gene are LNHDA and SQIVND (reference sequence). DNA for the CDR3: TGCGCCAGTAGTATGGGGGACGGGGCCCCCACAGATACGCAGTATTTT. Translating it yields CASSMGDGAPTDTQYF.

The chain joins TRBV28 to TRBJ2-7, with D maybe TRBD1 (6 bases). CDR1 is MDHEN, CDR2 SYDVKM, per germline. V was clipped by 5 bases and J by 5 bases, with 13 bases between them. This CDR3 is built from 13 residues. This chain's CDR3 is CASSAINRDEQYF. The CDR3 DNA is TGTGCCAGCAGTGCAATTAACAGGGACGAGCAGTACTTC.

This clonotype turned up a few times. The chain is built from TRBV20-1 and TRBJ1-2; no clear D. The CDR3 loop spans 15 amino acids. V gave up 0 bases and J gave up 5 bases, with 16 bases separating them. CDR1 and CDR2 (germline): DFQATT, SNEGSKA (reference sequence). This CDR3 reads CSARDLGGQAYGYTF. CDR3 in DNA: TGCAGTGCTAGAGATTTAGGTGGGCAGGCGTATGGCTACACCTTC.

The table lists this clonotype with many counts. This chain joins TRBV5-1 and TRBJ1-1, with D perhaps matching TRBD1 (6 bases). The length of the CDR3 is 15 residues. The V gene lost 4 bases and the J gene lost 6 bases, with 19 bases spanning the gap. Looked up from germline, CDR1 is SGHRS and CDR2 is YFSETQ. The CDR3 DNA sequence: TGCGCCAGCAGCGTCTCCACAGGGTACGGCGCTGAAGCTTTCTTT. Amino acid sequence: CASSVSTGYGAEAFF.

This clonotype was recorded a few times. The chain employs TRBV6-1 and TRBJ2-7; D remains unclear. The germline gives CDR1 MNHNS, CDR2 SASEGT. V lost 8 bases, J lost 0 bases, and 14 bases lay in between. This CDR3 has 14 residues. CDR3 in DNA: TGTGCCAGCCGAGCACAAGACCGCTCCTACGAGCAGTACTTC. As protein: CASRAQDRSYEQYF.

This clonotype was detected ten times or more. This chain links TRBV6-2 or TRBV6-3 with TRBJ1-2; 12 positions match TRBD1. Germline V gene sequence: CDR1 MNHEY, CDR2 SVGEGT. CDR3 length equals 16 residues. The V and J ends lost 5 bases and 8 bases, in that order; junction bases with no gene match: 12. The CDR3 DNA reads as TGTGCCAGCAGTCACAATCCGGGACAGGGGGCGCAAGGCTACACCTTC. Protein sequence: CASSHNPGQGAQGYTF.

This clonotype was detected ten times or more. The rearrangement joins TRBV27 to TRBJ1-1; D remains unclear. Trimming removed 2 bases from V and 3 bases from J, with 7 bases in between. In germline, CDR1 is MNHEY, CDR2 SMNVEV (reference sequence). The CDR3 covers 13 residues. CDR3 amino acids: CASSLGLYTEAFF. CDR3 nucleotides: TGTGCCAGCAGTTTAGGACTCTACACTGAAGCTTTCTTT.

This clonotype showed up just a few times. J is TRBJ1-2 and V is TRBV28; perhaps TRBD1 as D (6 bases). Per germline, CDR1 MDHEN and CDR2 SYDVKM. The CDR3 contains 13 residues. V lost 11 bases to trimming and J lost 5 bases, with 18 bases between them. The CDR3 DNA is TGTGCCTTAGGGGGGCAAGTAGGTTATGGCTACACCTTC. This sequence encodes CALGGQVGYGYTF.

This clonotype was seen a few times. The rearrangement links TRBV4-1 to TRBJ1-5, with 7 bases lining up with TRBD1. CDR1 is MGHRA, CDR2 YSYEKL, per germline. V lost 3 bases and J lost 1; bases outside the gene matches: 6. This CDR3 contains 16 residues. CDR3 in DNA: TGCGCCAGCAGCCATCTCAGACAGGGAAGCAATCAGCCCCAGCATTTT. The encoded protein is CASSHLRQGSNQPQHF.

The CDR3 spells CAWRLGKVTGELFF. Written as DNA, the CDR3 is TGTGCCTGGAGGCTGGGCAAAGTCACCGGGGAGCTGTTTTTT. This chain connects TRBV30 to TRBJ2-2; D is uncertain. Germline V gene lookup returns CDR1 GTSNPN and CDR2 SVGIG (reference sequence). The ends were cut back, 3 bases at V and 4 bases at J, with 12 bases in the middle. The CDR3 runs to 14 residues.

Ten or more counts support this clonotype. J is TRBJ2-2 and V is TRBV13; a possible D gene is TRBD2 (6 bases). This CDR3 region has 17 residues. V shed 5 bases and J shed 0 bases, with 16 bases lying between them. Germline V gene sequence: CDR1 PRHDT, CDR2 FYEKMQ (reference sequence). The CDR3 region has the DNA TGTGCCAGCAGCCCCGATTTTGGGAGGACGAACACCGGGGAGCTGTTTTTT. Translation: CASSPDFGRTNTGELFF.

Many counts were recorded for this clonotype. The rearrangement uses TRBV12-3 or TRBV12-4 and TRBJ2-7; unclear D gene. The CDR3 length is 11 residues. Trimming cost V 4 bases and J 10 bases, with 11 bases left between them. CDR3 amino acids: CASSSLGNQYF. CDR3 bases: TGTGCCAGCAGTTCCTTGGGGAATCAGTACTTC.

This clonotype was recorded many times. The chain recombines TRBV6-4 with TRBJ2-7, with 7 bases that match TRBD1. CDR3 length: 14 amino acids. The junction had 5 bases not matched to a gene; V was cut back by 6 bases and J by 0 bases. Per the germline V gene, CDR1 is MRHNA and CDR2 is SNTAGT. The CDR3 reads CASRREGASYEQYF. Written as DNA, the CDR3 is TGTGCCAGCAGACGTGAGGGGGCCTCCTACGAGCAGTACTTC.

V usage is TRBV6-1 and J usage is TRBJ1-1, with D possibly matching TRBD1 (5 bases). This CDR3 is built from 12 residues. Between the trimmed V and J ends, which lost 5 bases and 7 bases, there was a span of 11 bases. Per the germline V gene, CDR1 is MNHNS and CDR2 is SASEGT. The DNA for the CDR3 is TGTGCCAGCAGTAGAATCGGGGGTGAAGCTTTCTTT. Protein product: CASSRIGGEAFF.

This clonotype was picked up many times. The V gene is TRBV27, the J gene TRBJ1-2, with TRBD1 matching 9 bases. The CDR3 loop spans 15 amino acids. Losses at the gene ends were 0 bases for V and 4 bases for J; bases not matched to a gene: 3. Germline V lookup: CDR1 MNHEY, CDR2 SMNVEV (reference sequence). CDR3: CASSLSGQGFYGYTF. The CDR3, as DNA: TGTGCCAGCAGTTTATCGGGACAGGGTTTCTATGGCTACACCTTC.

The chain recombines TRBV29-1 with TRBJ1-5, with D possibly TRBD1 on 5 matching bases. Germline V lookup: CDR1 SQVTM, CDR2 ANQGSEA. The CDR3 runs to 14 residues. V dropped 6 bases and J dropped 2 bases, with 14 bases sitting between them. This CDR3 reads CSVRDAPGNQPQHF. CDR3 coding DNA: TGCAGCGTCAGGGACGCGCCGGGCAATCAGCCCCAGCATTTT.

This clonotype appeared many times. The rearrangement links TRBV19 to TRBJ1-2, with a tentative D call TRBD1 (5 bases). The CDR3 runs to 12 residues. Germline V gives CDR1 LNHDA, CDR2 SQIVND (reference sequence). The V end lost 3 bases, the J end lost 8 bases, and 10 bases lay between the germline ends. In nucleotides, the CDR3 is TGTGCCAGTAGTATCCGGACAATGGGCTACACCTTC. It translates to CASSIRTMGYTF.

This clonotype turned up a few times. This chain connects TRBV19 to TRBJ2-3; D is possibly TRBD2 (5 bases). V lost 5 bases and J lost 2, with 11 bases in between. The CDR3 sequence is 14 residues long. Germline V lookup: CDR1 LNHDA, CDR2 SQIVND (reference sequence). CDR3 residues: CASSADFHTDTQYF. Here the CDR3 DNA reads TGTGCCAGTAGTGCGGACTTTCACACAGATACGCAGTATTTT. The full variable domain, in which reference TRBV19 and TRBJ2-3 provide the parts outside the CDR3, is DGGITQSPKYLFRKEGQNVTLSCEQNLNHDAMYWYRQDPGQGLRLIYYSQIVNDFQKGDIAEGYSVSREKKESFPLTVTSAQKNPTAFYLCASSADFHTDTQYFGPGTRLTVL.

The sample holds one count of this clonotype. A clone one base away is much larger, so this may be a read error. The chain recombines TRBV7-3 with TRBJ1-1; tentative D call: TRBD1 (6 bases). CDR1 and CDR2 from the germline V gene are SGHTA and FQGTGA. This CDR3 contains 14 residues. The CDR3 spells CASSFGGPGEEGFF. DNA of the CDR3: TGTGCCAGCAGCTTTGGGGGGCCAGGGGAAGAAGGTTTCTTT.

The CDR3: CASRGQPAGISRPLHF. The CDR3 region has the DNA TGTGCCAGCAGGGGACAGCCGGCGGGGATAAGCAGGCCCCTCCACTTT. This rearrangement joins TRBV2 to TRBJ1-6; TRBD1 matches at 7 bases. The junction had 18 bases not matched to a gene; V was cut back by 6 bases and J by 13 bases. Germline V gives CDR1 SNHLY, CDR2 FYNNEI. The CDR3 consists of 16 residues. Full variable domain (outside the CDR3, taken from reference TRBV2 and TRBJ1-6): EPEVTQTPSHQVTQMGQEVILRCVPISNHLYFYWYRQILGQKVEFLVSFYNNEISEKSEIFDDQFSVERPDGSNFTLKIRSTKLEDSAMYFCASRGQPAGISRPLHFGNGTRLTVT.

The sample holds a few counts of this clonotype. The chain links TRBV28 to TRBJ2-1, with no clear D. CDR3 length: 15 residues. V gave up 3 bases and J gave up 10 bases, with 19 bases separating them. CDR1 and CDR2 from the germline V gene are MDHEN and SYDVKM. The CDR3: CASSFHGTGFWEQFF. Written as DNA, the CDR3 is TGTGCCAGCAGTTTTCACGGTACGGGTTTTTGGGAGCAGTTCTTC.

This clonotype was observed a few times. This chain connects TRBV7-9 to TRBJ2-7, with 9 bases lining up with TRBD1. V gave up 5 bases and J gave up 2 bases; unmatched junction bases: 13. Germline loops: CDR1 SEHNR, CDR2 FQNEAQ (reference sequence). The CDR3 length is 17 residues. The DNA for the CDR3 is TGTGCCAGCAGCCAAAAGCGTACCGGGACAGGGACCTACGAGCAGTACTTC. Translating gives CASSQKRTGTGTYEQYF.

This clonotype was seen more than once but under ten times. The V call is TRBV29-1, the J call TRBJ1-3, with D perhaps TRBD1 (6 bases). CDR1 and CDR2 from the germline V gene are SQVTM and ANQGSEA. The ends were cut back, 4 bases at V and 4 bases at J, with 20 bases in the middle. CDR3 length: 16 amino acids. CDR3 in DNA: TGCAGCGTTGCAATGAAGGGGGGACGCTCCGGAAACACCATATATTTT. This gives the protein CSVAMKGGRSGNTIYF.

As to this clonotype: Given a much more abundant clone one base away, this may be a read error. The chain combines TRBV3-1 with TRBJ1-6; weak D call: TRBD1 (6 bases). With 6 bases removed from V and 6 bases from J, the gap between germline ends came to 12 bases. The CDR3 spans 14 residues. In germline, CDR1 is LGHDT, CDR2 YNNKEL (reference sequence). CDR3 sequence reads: CASRLGQLNSPLHF. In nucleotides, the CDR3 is TGTGCCAGCAGGCTGGGACAACTTAATTCACCCCTCCACTTT.